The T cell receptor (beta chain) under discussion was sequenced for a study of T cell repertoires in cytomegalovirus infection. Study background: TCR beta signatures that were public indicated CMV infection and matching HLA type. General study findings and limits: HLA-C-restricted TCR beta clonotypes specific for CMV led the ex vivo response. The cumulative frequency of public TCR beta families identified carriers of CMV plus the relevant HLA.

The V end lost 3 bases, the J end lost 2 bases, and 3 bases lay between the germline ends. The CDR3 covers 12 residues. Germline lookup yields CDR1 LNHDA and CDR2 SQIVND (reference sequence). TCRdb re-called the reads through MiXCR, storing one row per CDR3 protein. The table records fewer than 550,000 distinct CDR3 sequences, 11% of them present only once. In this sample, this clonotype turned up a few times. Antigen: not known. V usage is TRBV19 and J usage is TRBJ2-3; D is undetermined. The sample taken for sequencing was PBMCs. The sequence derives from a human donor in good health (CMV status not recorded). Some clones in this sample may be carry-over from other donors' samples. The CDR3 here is CASSIPTDTQYF. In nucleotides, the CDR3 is TGTGCCAGTAGTATTCCCACAGATACGCAGTATTTT.